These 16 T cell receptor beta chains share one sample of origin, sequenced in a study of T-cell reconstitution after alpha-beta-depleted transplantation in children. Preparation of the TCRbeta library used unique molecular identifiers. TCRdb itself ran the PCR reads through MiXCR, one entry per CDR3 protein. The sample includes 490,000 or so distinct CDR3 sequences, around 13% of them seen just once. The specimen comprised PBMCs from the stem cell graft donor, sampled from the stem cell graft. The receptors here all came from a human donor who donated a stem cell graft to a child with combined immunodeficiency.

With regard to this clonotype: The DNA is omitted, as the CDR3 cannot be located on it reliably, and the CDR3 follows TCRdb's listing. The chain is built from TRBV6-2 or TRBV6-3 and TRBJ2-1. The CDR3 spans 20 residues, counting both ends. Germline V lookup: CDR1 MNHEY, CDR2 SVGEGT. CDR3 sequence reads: CASSPIRRTGSDSLDNEQFF.

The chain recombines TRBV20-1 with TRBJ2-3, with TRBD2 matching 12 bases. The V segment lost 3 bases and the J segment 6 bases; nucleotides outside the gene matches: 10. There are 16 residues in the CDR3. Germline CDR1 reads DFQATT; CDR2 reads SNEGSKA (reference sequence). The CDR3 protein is CSARNQLAGGLDTQYF. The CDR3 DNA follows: TGCAGTGCTAGGAACCAGCTAGCGGGGGGGCTGGATACGCAGTATTTT.

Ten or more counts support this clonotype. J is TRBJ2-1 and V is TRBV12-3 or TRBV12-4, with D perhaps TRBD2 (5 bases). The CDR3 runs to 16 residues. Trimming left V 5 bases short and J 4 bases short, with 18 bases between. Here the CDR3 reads CASSLRGGGAYNEQFF. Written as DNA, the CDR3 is TGTGCCAGCAGTCTCCGAGGCGGAGGAGCTTACAATGAGCAGTTCTTC.

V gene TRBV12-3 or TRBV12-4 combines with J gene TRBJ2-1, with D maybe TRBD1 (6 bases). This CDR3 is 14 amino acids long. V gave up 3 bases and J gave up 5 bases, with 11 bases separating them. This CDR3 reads CASSFGTKNNEQFF. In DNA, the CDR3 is TGTGCCAGCAGTTTTGGGACAAAAAACAATGAGCAGTTCTTC.

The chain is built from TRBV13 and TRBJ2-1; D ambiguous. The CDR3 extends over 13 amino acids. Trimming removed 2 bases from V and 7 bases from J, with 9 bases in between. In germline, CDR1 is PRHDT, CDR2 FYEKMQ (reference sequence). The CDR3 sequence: CASSLLLGNEQFF. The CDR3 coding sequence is TGTGCCAGCAGCTTATTGTTGGGGAATGAGCAGTTCTTC. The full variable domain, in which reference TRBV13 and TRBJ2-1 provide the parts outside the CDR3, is AAGVIQSPRHLIKEKRETATLKCYPIPRHDTVYWYQQGPGQDPQFLISFYEKMQSDKGSIPDRFSAQQFSDYHSELNMSSLELGDSALYFCASSLLLGNEQFFGPGTRLTVL.

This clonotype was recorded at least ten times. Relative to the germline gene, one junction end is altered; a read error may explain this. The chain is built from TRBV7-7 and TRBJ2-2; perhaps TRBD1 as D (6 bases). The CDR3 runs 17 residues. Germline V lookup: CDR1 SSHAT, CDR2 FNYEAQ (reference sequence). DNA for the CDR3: TGTGCTAGCAGCTTAGGTGGGACACCTACGAACACCGGGGAGCTGTTTTTT. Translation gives CASSLGGTPTNTGELFF.

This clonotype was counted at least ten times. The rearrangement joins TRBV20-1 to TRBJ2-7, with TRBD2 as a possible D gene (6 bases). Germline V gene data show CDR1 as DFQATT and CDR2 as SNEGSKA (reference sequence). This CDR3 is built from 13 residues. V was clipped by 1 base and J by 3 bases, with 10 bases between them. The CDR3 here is CSARGDSLYEQYF. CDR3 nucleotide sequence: TGCAGTGCTAGAGGGGACTCCCTCTACGAGCAGTACTTC.

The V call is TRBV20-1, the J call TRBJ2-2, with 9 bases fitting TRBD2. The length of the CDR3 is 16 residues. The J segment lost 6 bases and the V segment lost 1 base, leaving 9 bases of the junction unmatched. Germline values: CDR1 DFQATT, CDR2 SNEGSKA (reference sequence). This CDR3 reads CSARVAGGRVPGELFF. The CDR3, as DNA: TGCAGTGCTAGAGTGGCGGGGGGGCGGGTTCCCGGGGAGCTGTTTTTT.

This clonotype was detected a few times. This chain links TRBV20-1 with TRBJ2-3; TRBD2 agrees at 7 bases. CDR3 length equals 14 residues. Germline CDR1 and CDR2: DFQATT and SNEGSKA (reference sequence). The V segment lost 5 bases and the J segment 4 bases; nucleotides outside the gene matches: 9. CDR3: CSAPGGPSSDTQYF. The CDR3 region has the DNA TGCAGTGCTCCGGGGGGACCCAGTTCAGATACGCAGTATTTT.

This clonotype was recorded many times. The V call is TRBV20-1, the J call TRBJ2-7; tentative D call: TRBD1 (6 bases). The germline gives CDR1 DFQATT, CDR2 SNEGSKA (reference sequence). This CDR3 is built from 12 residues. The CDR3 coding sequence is TGCAGCACCTGGGACAATACCTACGAGCAGTACTTC. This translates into CSTWDNTYEQYF.

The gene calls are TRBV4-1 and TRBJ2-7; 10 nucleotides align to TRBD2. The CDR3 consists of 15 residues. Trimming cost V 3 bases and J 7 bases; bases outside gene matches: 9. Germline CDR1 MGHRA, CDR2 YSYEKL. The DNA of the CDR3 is TGCGCCAGCAGCCAGCCCGGGACTAGCGTGAGGGAGCAGTACTTC. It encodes CASSQPGTSVREQYF.

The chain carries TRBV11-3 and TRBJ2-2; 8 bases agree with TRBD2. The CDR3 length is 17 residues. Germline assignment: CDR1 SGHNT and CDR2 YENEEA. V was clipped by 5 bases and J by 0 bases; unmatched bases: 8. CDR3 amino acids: CASSLSGVSANTGELFF. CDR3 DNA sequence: TGTGCCAGCAGCCTTAGCGGGGTTTCTGCGAACACCGGGGAGCTGTTTTTT.

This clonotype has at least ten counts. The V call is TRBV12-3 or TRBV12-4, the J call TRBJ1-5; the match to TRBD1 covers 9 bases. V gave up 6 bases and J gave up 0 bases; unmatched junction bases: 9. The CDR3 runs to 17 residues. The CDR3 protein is CASSQDRGPYSNQPQHF. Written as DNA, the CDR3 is TGTGCCAGCAGCCAGGACAGGGGCCCCTATAGCAATCAGCCCCAGCATTTT.

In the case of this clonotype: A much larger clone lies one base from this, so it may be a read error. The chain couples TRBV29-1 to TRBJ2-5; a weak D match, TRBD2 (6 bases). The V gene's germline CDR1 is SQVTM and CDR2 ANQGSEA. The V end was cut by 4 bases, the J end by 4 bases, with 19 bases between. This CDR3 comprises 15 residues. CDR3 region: CSVVGAMGGGETQYF. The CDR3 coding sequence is TGCAGCGTTGTGGGTGCTATGGGGGGAGGAGAGACCCAGTACTTC. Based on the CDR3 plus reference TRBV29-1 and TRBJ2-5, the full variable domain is SAVISQKPSRDICQRGTSLTIQCQVDSQVTMMFWYRQQPGQSLTLIATANQGSEATYESGFVIDKFPISRPNLTFSTLTVSNMSPEDSSIYLCSVVGAMGGGETQYFGPGTRLLVL.

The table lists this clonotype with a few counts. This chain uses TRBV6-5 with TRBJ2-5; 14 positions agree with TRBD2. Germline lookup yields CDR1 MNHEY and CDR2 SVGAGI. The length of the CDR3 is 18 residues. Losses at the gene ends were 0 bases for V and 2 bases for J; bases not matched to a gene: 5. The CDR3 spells CASSYSGLAGGQQETQYF. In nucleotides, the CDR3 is TGTGCCAGCAGTTACTCCGGACTAGCGGGGGGCCAGCAAGAGACCCAGTACTTC.

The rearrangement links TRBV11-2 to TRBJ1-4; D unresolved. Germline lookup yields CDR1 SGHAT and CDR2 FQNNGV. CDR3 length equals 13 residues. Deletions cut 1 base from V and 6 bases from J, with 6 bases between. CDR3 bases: TGTGCCAGCAGCTTAGTAGGTTATGAAAAACTGTTTTTT. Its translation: CASSLVGYEKLFF. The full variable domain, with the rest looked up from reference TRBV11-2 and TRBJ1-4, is EAGVAQSPRYKIIEKRQSVAFWCNPISGHATLYWYQQILGQGPKLLIQFQNNGVVDDSQLPKDRFSAERLKGVDSTLKIQPAKLEDSAVYLCASSLVGYEKLFFGSGTQLSVL.